Below, 18 T cell receptor beta chains from the same sample are listed, as sequenced in a study of cytomegalovirus exposure and HLA in healthy donors. Both 60 Vbeta primers and 13 Jbeta primers went into the PCR. Sequencing was performed with immunoSEQ multiplex PCR; in TCRdb, only in-frame clones are kept and a portion is missing. Of approximately 160,000 clones in the sample, more than 65% were seen once. Sequenced input: PBMCs. These receptors all come from a woman between 40 and 50 years old in good health and CMV-seropositive.

The chain combines TRBV18 with TRBJ1-5; TRBD1 matches at 8 bases. Germline CDR1 reads KGHSH; CDR2 reads LQKENI. Germline trimming cut 5 bases from V and 6 bases from J; bases unmatched to any gene: 9. This CDR3 has 15 residues. CDR3 sequence: CASSDGTGGGQPQHF. The CDR3 bases are TGTGCCAGCTCAGACGGGACAGGAGGCGGTCAGCCCCAGCATTTT.

This clone was detected a few times. The V gene is TRBV18, the J gene TRBJ2-5; possible D gene TRBD2, 7 bases. Germline CDR1 is KGHSH and CDR2 is LQKENI. The CDR3 runs to 18 residues. Trimming removed 3 bases at V and 2 bases at J, with 22 bases between. The CDR3 region is CASSPQSGDYSLQETQYF. CDR3 sequence (DNA): TGTGCCAGCTCACCCCAATCAGGGGACTATAGCTTACAAGAGACCCAGTACTTC.

The chain recombines TRBV6-4 with TRBJ2-3; TRBD2 agrees at 14 bases. Trimming at V came to 4 bases and at J to 3 bases, leaving 3 bases not matched to a gene. The germline V gene has CDR1 MRHNA and CDR2 SNTAGT. CDR3 length: 16 residues. The CDR3 DNA is TGTGCCAGCAGTGCAGGGACTAGCGGGAGAACAGATACGCAGTATTTT. Translated: CASSAGTSGRTDTQYF.

The chain joins TRBV4-1 to TRBJ2-1, with D maybe TRBD2 (5 bases). Trimming left V 1 base short and J 4 bases short, with 17 bases between. The CDR3 length is 17 residues. Looked up from germline, CDR1 is MGHRA and CDR2 is YSYEKL. CDR3 in DNA: TGCGCCAGCAGCCAAGGCCTAACTAGGACCCTATACAATGAGCAGTTCTTC. This encodes CASSQGLTRTLYNEQFF.

This clone was counted a single time. The J gene is TRBJ1-6, the V gene TRBV6-4, with D hard to call. CDR3 length: 15 amino acids. CDR1 and CDR2 (germline): MRHNA, SNTAGT. With 8 bases removed from V and 8 bases from J, the gap between germline ends came to 19 bases. CDR3 DNA: TGTGCCAGCCCTTTGTCGGAGGGCTTGGATTCACCCCTCCACTTT. This translates into CASPLSEGLDSPLHF.

The V gene is TRBV29-1, the J gene TRBJ2-7, with D tentatively TRBD2 (5 bases). This CDR3 is built from 11 residues. Germline V CDR1 and CDR2: SQVTM, ANQGSEA. With 4 bases removed from V and 5 bases from J, the gap between germline ends came to 9 bases. The CDR3 loop reads CSVAGYHEQYF. The CDR3 DNA is TGCAGCGTTGCGGGATATCACGAGCAGTACTTC.

V is TRBV10-3 and J is TRBJ2-7; D remains unclear. The V and J ends lost 5 bases and 0 bases respectively, with 5 bases between them. Germline V CDR1 and CDR2: ENHRY, SYGVKD. The length of the CDR3 is 12 residues. The CDR3, as DNA: TGTGCCATCAGTCCGAGCTCCTACGAGCAGTACTTC. Translation gives CAISPSSYEQYF.

V is TRBV7-2 and J is TRBJ2-7, with D hard to call. Germline assignment: CDR1 SGHTA and CDR2 FQGNSA. The CDR3 has 13 residues. V lost 5 bases, J lost 0 bases, and 8 bases lay in between. The CDR3 loop is CASSPPSSYEQYF. CDR3 nucleotide sequence: TGTGCCAGCAGCCCCCCGAGCTCCTACGAGCAGTACTTC.

This clone has a single count. This chain joins TRBV4-1 and TRBJ2-2; the D is unclear. Germline V CDR1 and CDR2: MGHRA, YSYEKL. The ends were cut back, 1 base at V and 1 base at J, with 7 bases in the middle. This CDR3 comprises 15 residues. This CDR3 is CASSQVRRNTGELFF. The CDR3 DNA reads TGCGCCAGCAGCCAAGTTCGGAGGAACACCGGGGAGCTGTTTTTT.

This clone appeared once. The genes are TRBV19 and TRBJ1-2, with TRBD1 identical over 7 bases. Germline V lookup: CDR1 LNHDA, CDR2 SQIVND (reference sequence). CDR3 size: 14 residues. The junction had 13 bases not matched to a gene; V was cut back by 7 bases and J by 8 bases. CDR3 amino acids: CASTLTGKERGYTF. CDR3 nucleotides: TGTGCCAGTACCCTGACAGGGAAGGAGAGAGGCTACACCTTC.

This clone is a singleton in its sample. V and J are TRBV2 and TRBJ2-5; TRBD1 aligns across 11 bases. TRBJ2-7 explains the end of the DNA better; the J call may be wrong. CDR1 is SNHLY, CDR2 FYNNEI, per germline. This CDR3 contains 13 residues. DNA of the CDR3: TGTGCCAGCAGACGGACAGGGGGCTCCGAGCAGTACTTC. It encodes CASRRTGGSEQYF.

The chain is built from TRBV2 and TRBJ2-3; the match to TRBD2 covers 10 bases. CDR3 length equals 15 residues. CDR1 and CDR2 (germline): SNHLY, FYNNEI. The V segment lost 3 bases and the J segment 6 bases; nucleotides outside the gene matches: 6. CDR3 residues: CASSDEREGLDTQYF. The CDR3 DNA sequence: TGTGCCAGCAGTGATGAGCGGGAGGGCCTGGATACGCAGTATTTT.

This sequence joins TRBV7-9 and TRBJ2-5; D unresolved. The germline gives CDR1 SEHNR, CDR2 FQNEAQ (reference sequence). This CDR3 is 15 amino acids long. Trimming removed 0 bases at V and 0 bases at J, with 8 bases between. The CDR3 region has the DNA TGTGCCAGCAGCTTAGCTCTAACCTACCAAGAGACCCAGTACTTC. This translates into CASSLALTYQETQYF.

This rearrangement joins TRBV21-1 to TRBJ1-3; TRBD1 was called by the table and not checked on the DNA. TRBV21-1 is termed a pseudogene. The CDR3 is 16 amino acids. The CDR3 sequence is CASSKGAHSSGNTIYF. CDR3 coding DNA: TGTGCCAGCAGCAAAGGGGCACATAGCTCTGGAAACACCATATATTTT.

This clone appeared once. The chain couples TRBV11-1 to TRBJ2-2; 8 nucleotides agree with TRBD2. The ends lost 2 bases at V and 6 bases at J; junction bases unmatched: 11. This CDR3 comprises 17 residues. Germline V gene data show CDR1 as SGHAT and CDR2 as FQDESV (reference sequence). DNA of the CDR3: TGTGCCAGCAGCTTATTATATAGCGGGGTATTTTCCGGGGAGCTGTTTTTT. As protein: CASSLLYSGVFSGELFF.

This clone was seen more than once but under ten times. This sequence joins TRBV10-2 and TRBJ1-1; TRBD1 is a possible D gene (6 bases). The germline V and J ends were trimmed by 4 bases and 1 base, with 13 bases remaining between them. From germline, CDR1 is WSHSY and CDR2 SAAADI. The CDR3 is 15 amino acids. The CDR3 DNA sequence: TGCGCCAGCAGTGTCCAGGGAGGGGGGAACACTGAAGCTTTCTTT. It translates to CASSVQGGGNTEAFF.

The chain carries TRBV7-6 and TRBJ2-5; tentative D call: TRBD2 (5 bases). From germline, CDR1 is SGHVS and CDR2 FNYEAQ. V gave up 1 base and J gave up 3 bases, with 9 bases separating them. This CDR3 region has 14 residues. Written as DNA, the CDR3 is TGTGCCAGCAGCTTAGGAGGGAAAGAAGAGACCCAGTACTTC. Encoded protein: CASSLGGKEETQYF.

The rearrangement joins TRBV5-1 to TRBJ2-3; unclear D gene. Germline V CDR1 and CDR2: SGHRS, YFSETQ. V dropped 4 bases and J dropped 3 bases, with 12 bases sitting between them. There are 14 residues in the CDR3. The CDR3 sequence is CASSPARVTDTQYF. DNA of the CDR3: TGCGCCAGCAGCCCGGCCCGGGTTACAGATACGCAGTATTTT.